Detailed here is one T cell receptor (beta chain). What it recognizes is unknown. This entry belongs to a study of STAT5B mutations in CD4+ large granular lymphocyte leukemia. Germline CDR1 reads MNHEY; CDR2 reads SVGAGI. The CDR3 loop spans 16 amino acids. Trimming took 2 bases from V and 7 from J; bases not matched to a gene: 9. This table comes from immunoSEQ multiplex PCR, and its TCRdb copy is limited to in-frame clones, with some not included. The sample holds about 30,000 clones, roughly 77% seen once. Findings and limits, study-wide: Patient CD4-sorted repertoires looked more clonal than healthy CD4+ repertoires, even without putative leukemic clones.

The TCR originated in a human donor in good health. Sequencing input: CD4+ T cells from blood buffy coats. The chain joins TRBV6-5 to TRBJ2-1; 9 nucleotides agree with TRBD2. The CDR3 sequence: CASSYEGGLARNEQFF. CDR3 DNA sequence: TGTGCCAGCAGTTACGAGGGGGGACTAGCTCGGAATGAGCAGTTCTTC.